This entry concerns a single T cell receptor beta chain. The antigen remains unidentified. Distinct nucleotide sequences in the sample also encode this CDR3. This sample is part of a study of shared clonotypes between healthy human individuals. Study overall: Three plates each covered CD4 naive and memory; CD8 naive two, CD8 memory one.

Broader study findings: Rarefaction showed sorted-subset sequencing was incomplete despite large depth.

Positive CCR7 selection of CD45RO-negative cells yielded the naive CD8 cells, and terminally differentiated effector memory CD45RA+ cells were excluded. All donors were healthy HIV-negative adults lacking recent acute infections or vaccinations. All participating donors were Caucasian adults from Nashville, Tennessee. The protocol was immunoSEQ multiplex PCR, while the TCRdb copy is restricted to in-frame clones and leaves out a portion. The sample yields about 820,000 clones, approximately 92% seen once. This sequence originates from a man younger than 45 in good health. The sequenced material came from naive CD8+ T cells sorted from blood.

As DNA, the CDR3 is TGTGCCAGCAGTTTATTGGGGGCCGGGGAGACCCAGTACTTC. It translates to CASSLLGAGETQYF. The J gene is TRBJ2-5, the V gene TRBV27; D may be TRBD1 (6 bases). The V gene lost 1 base and the J gene lost 5 bases, with 11 bases spanning the gap. This CDR3 is 14 amino acids long. CDR1 is MNHEY and CDR2 is SMNVEV in the germline V gene (reference sequence).